This T cell receptor (beta chain) originates from a study of chemoradiotherapy in HPV16-positive cancers. TCRdb keeps only in-frame clones here, not all; method: immunoSEQ multiplex PCR. The sample shows approximately 1,800 clones, approximately 94% of them seen only once. This receptor was identified in a human donor with HPV-associated anogenital cancer. Sequences were derived from tumor tissue, sampled from a patient who underwent chemoradiotherapy.

CDR3 in amino acids: CASSSGVAEQYF. The CDR3 nucleotides are TGTGCCAGCAGTTCAGGGGTGGCCGAGCAGTACTTC. V usage is TRBV7-2 and J usage is TRBJ2-7; perhaps TRBD1 as D (6 bases). This CDR3 region has 12 residues. Trimming pared 6 bases from V and 6 bases from J, leaving 12 bases between. CDR1 and CDR2 (germline): SGHTA, FQGNSA.